The 5 T cell receptor beta chains presented below share a single source sample, sequenced in a study of CD8+ T cells in alopecia areata. Following extraction, RNA underwent reverse transcription to cDNA, which served as the sequencing template. Generated by immunoSEQ multiplex PCR, the TCRdb table keeps only in-frame clones and is missing some. The table records 200,000 to 250,000 clones, less than 50% of them present only once. Treatment noted: oral pan-JAK inhibitor, 5-10 mg twice daily. The sequenced sample was CD4+ T cells sorted from blood, obtained at roughly week 38, from a patient treated with tofacitinib. Every receptor here comes from a human donor with alopecia areata.

V and J are TRBV6-5 and TRBJ1-5, with D tentatively TRBD1 (5 bases). V dropped 2 bases and J dropped 7 bases, with 12 bases sitting between them. The CDR3 is 14 residues long. The germline gives CDR1 MNHEY, CDR2 SVGAGI. The CDR3 coding sequence is TGTGCCAGCAGTTACGGGGCTCGTACCCAGCCCCAGCATTTT. Translation: CASSYGARTQPQHF.

This clone was seen only a few times. The chain uses TRBV29-1 and TRBJ2-6; 7 bases align to TRBD1. In germline, CDR1 is SQVTM, CDR2 ANQGSEA. This CDR3 is built from 17 residues. Trimming took 7 bases from V and 0 from J; bases not matched to a gene: 12. The CDR3 bases are TGCAGCGCTGCCCCTACAGGGGCTTCCTCTGGGGCCAACGTCCTGACTTTC. It is translated as CSAAPTGASSGANVLTF.

This rearrangement joins TRBV4-3 to TRBJ2-7; D possibly matches TRBD1 or TRBD2 (5 bases each). Deletions cut 4 bases from V and 1 base from J, with 14 bases between. This CDR3 spans 15 amino acids. The germline V gene has CDR1 LGHNA and CDR2 YSLEER. CDR3: CASSRIRDASYEQYF. The CDR3 DNA reads TGCGCCAGCAGCCGTATCCGGGACGCATCCTACGAGCAGTACTTC.

The V and J genes are TRBV5-5 and TRBJ2-1; the D gene is possibly TRBD2 (5 bases). The germline V and J ends were trimmed by 4 bases and 0 bases, with 23 bases remaining between them. CDR1 and CDR2 (germline): SGHKS, YYEKEE (reference sequence). The CDR3 has 19 residues. The CDR3 DNA sequence: TGTGCCAGCAGCCCCCCCGGGATGCGGACCCTCAGCTCCTACAATGAGCAGTTCTTC. It yields the protein CASSPPGMRTLSSYNEQFF.

In this sample, this clone turned up a few times. The CDR3 DNA sequence: TGTGCCAGCAGCGAAACAGGAGGCGGATTACGCTCCTACAATGAGCAGTTCTTC. Protein sequence: CASSETGGGLRSYNEQFF. The rearrangement uses TRBV27 and TRBJ2-1; either TRBD1 or TRBD2 may supply D (5 bases each). Germline CDR1 and CDR2: MNHEY and SMNVEV (reference sequence). The CDR3 totals 18 residues. The V and J ends lost 6 bases and 0 bases respectively, with 21 bases between them.